The 18 T cell receptor beta chains below all came from one sample that was sequenced in a study of neoadjuvant anti-PD-1 for oral cavity cancer. TCRdb's table, derived via immunoSEQ multiplex PCR, lists solely in-frame clones and lacks some. This table has roughly 15,000 clones, roughly 40% appearing once. Specified time point: after neoadjuvant nivolumab, at surgical resection. The sequenced sample was tumor tissue, obtained after nivolumab (anti-PD-1) treatment. These receptors came from a person aged 35-80 years with oral cavity squamous cell carcinoma.

V and J are TRBV7-2 and TRBJ2-7; D possibly uses TRBD1 or TRBD2 (5 bases each). CDR3 length: 14 amino acids. Trimming took 4 bases from V and 6 from J, leaving 16 bases between them. Germline assignment: CDR1 SGHTA and CDR2 FQGNSA. The chain's CDR3 is CASSSGWGSVEQYF. Here the CDR3 DNA reads TGTGCCAGCAGCTCGGGCTGGGGGTCCGTCGAGCAGTACTTC.

This clone was seen only a few times. The chain links TRBV6-5 to TRBJ2-7; D perhaps matches TRBD2 (5 bases). This CDR3 spans 14 amino acids. From germline, CDR1 is MNHEY and CDR2 SVGAGI. The V and J ends lost 4 bases and 3 bases respectively, with 13 bases between them. The chain's CDR3 is CASSSLGRGYEQYF. DNA for the CDR3: TGTGCCAGCAGTTCCTTAGGACGGGGCTACGAGCAGTACTTC.

This clone was seen many times. DNA of the CDR3: TGTGCCAGCAGCTTGGAGCGGGTTTCTGGCTACACCTTC. This gives the protein CASSLERVSGYTF. The chain joins TRBV5-4 to TRBJ1-2; D uncertain. The CDR3 extends over 13 amino acids. Germline lookup yields CDR1 SGHNT and CDR2 YYREEE (reference sequence). The ends were cut back, 0 bases at V and 7 bases at J, with 10 bases in the middle.

This chain uses TRBV19 with TRBJ1-5; D perhaps matches TRBD1 (5 bases). This CDR3 is 18 amino acids long. Trimming took 6 bases from V and 0 from J, leaving 21 bases between them. CDR1 is LNHDA and CDR2 is SQIVND in the germline V gene (reference sequence). The CDR3 DNA follows: TGTGCCAGTAGGCTAGGGGCAACAGATTACTATAGCAATCAGCCCCAGCATTTT. Its protein is CASRLGATDYYSNQPQHF.

This clone was observed a single time. The J gene is TRBJ1-2, the V gene TRBV5-6, with TRBD1 as a possible D gene (6 bases). V gave up 0 bases and J gave up 1 base, with 16 bases separating them. The CDR3 consists of 17 residues. Germline V CDR1 and CDR2: SGHDT, YYEEEE. The CDR3 sequence: CASSLEFWTASNYGYTF. The CDR3 DNA is TGTGCCAGCAGCTTGGAATTTTGGACAGCCAGTAACTATGGCTACACCTTC.

This clone is medium-sized by share. The V gene is TRBV19, the J gene TRBJ2-7, with 7 positions matching TRBD2. This CDR3 has 14 residues. The V and J ends lost 3 bases and 2 bases, in that order; junction bases with no gene match: 4. CDR1 and CDR2 (germline): LNHDA, SQIVND (reference sequence). The CDR3 here is CASSIPGGTYEQYF. CDR3 nucleotide sequence: TGTGCCAGTAGTATCCCGGGGGGTACCTACGAGCAGTACTTC.

This sequence joins TRBV9 and TRBJ2-1; 7 bases map to TRBD2. CDR1 and CDR2 from the germline V gene are SGDLS and YYNGEE. This CDR3 spans 15 amino acids. V lost 4 bases to trimming and J lost 0 bases; unmatched junction nucleotides: 4. The CDR3 spells CASSPREGSYNEQFF. In DNA form, the CDR3 reads TGTGCCAGCAGCCCGAGGGAGGGCTCCTACAATGAGCAGTTCTTC. Full variable domain (rest looked up from reference TRBV9 and TRBJ2-1): DSGVTQTPKHLITATGQRVTLRCSPRSGDLSVYWYQQSLDQGLQFLIQYYNGEERAKGNILERFSAQQFPDLHSELNLSSLELGDSALYFCASSPREGSYNEQFFGPGTRLTVL.

The rearrangement links TRBV15 to TRBJ1-2, with TRBD1 identical over 9 bases. CDR3 length: 16 residues. J was trimmed by 2 bases and V by 1 base; bases with no gene match: 5. In germline, CDR1 is LNHNV, CDR2 YYDKDF (reference sequence). This chain's CDR3 is CATSRAGQGRNYGYTF. The CDR3 DNA is TGTGCCACCAGCAGAGCCGGACAGGGGAGGAACTATGGCTACACCTTC.

V is TRBV4-1 and J is TRBJ2-7; D not certain. Germline-derived CDR1 and CDR2 are MGHRA and YSYEKL. V lost 0 bases and J 5 bases, leaving 2 bases between the germline ends. This CDR3 is built from 11 residues. In DNA form, the CDR3 reads TGCGCCAGCAGCCAAGACCACGAGCAGTACTTC. Its translation: CASSQDHEQYF.

This clone was seen a handful of times. The chain combines TRBV5-1 with TRBJ2-5; D perhaps matches TRBD1 (7 bases). With 6 bases removed from V and 5 bases from J, the gap between germline ends came to 17 bases. CDR1 and CDR2 (germline): SGHRS, YFSETQ. CDR3 length: 14 residues. In nucleotides, the CDR3 is TGCGCCAGCAATAGTGGGACAGCGGGCGAGACCCAGTACTTC. Its protein is CASNSGTAGETQYF.

This rearrangement joins TRBV19 to TRBJ1-2; 8 bases fit TRBD1. V lost 4 bases to trimming and J lost 0 bases; unmatched junction nucleotides: 16. The CDR3 loop spans 19 amino acids. CDR1 is LNHDA and CDR2 is SQIVND in the germline V gene (reference sequence). The CDR3 is CASSRGQGFTTSANYGYTF. The DNA of the CDR3 is TGTGCCAGTAGTAGAGGACAGGGCTTTACCACATCAGCTAACTATGGCTACACCTTC.

This chain joins TRBV5-8 and TRBJ1-2, with D unresolved. Trimming left V 4 bases short and J 5 bases short, with 6 bases between. CDR1 is SGHTS, CDR2 YDEGEE, per germline. This CDR3 contains 11 residues. The CDR3 DNA reads TGTGCCAGCAGCGGCGATTATGGCTACACCTTC. It specifies CASSGDYGYTF.

This chain uses TRBV18 with TRBJ1-1, with a weak D call TRBD1 (5 bases). Germline lookup yields CDR1 KGHSH and CDR2 LQKENI. CDR3 length: 13 amino acids. V lost 6 bases and J lost 4, with 12 bases in between. The CDR3 DNA reads as TGTGCCAGCTCCCGAGAAGGGGCCACTGAAGCTTTCTTT. Protein product: CASSREGATEAFF. The full variable domain, with the rest looked up from reference TRBV18 and TRBJ1-1, is NAGVMQNPRHLVRRRGQEARLRCSPMKGHSHVYWYRQLPEEGLKFMVYLQKENIIDESGMPKERFSAEFPKEGPSILRIQQVVRGDSAAYFCASSREGATEAFFGQGTRLTVV.

This clone has more than one count but fewer than ten. This chain connects TRBV28 to TRBJ2-3, with D tentatively TRBD1 or TRBD2 (5 bases each). V lost 6 bases and J lost 1, with 17 bases in between. The V gene's germline CDR1 is MDHEN and CDR2 SYDVKM. The CDR3 loop spans 16 amino acids. CDR3 region: CASRGDLQVRTDTQYF. CDR3 nucleotide sequence: TGTGCCAGCAGGGGGGATTTACAGGTCCGCACAGATACGCAGTATTTT. Together with reference TRBV28 and TRBJ2-3, the CDR3 gives the full variable domain: DVKVTQSSRYLVKRTGEKVFLECVQDMDHENMFWYRQDPGLGLRLIYFSYDVKMKEKGDIPEGYSVSREKKERFSLILESASTNQTSMYLCASRGDLQVRTDTQYFGPGTRLTVL.

The chain has TRBV19 and TRBJ1-1; D not certain. This CDR3 is built from 13 residues. V was trimmed by 10 bases and J by 6 bases, leaving 18 bases between them. Germline V CDR1 and CDR2: LNHDA, SQIVND (reference sequence). The CDR3 bases are TGTGCCACCACGGGCAACCTGGGGTCTGAAGCTTTCTTT. The encoded protein is CATTGNLGSEAFF.

V is TRBV5-6 and J is TRBJ2-3; maybe TRBD2 (6 bases). This CDR3 is built from 15 residues. In germline, CDR1 is SGHDT, CDR2 YYEEEE. Trimming stripped 1 base from V and 4 bases from J, with 13 bases between. CDR3 loop: CASSLRLLASDTQYF. CDR3 nucleotides: TGTGCCAGCAGCTTGCGGTTGCTAGCGTCAGATACGCAGTATTTT.

This clone was detected a few times. CDR3 sequence (DNA): TGTGCCAGCAGCCAAGATGTAGGACAGGGTAATCTGGCTGGCTACACCTTC. Translated: CASSQDVGQGNLAGYTF. The chain employs TRBV4-2 and TRBJ1-2; 8 nucleotides align to TRBD1. V was clipped by 0 bases and J by 7 bases; unmatched bases: 13. Germline loops: CDR1 LGHNA, CDR2 YNFKEQ. The CDR3 is made up of 17 amino acids.

The genes are TRBV11-2 and TRBJ2-5; D is uncertain. CDR3 size: 13 residues. Trimming removed 5 bases at V and 2 bases at J, with 9 bases between. In germline, CDR1 is SGHAT, CDR2 FQNNGV. Here the CDR3 reads CASSLLGQETQYF. The DNA for the CDR3 is TGTGCCAGCAGCCTCCTGGGTCAAGAGACCCAGTACTTC.